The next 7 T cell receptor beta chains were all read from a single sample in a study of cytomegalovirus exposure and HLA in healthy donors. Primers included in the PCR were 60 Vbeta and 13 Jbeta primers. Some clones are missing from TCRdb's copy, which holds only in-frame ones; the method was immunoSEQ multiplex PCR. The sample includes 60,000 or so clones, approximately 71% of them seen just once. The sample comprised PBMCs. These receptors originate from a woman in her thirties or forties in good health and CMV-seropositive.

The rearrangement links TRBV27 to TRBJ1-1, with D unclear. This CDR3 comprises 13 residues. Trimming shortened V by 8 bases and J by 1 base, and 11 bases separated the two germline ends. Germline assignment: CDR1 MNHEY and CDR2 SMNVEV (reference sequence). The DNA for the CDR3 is TGTGCCAGCCTTCCCAACAGGAACACTGAAGCTTTCTTT. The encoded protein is CASLPNRNTEAFF.

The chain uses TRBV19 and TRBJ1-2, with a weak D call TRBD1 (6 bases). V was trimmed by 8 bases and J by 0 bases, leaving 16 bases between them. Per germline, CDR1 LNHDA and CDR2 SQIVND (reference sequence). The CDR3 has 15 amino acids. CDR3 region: CASYGRDIANYGYTF. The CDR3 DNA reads TGTGCCAGTTACGGTCGGGACATAGCTAACTATGGCTACACCTTC.

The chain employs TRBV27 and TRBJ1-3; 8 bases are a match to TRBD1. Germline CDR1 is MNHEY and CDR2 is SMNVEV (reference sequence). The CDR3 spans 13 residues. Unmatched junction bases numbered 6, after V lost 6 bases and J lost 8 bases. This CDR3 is CASSQQGGDTIYF. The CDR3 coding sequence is TGTGCCAGCAGCCAACAGGGGGGGGACACCATATATTTT.

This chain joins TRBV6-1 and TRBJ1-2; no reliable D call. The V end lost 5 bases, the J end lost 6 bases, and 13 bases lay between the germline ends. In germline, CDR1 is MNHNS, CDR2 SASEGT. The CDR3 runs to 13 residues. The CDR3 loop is CASSWYREDGYTF. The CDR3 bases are TGTGCCAGCAGTTGGTATAGGGAGGATGGCTACACCTTC.

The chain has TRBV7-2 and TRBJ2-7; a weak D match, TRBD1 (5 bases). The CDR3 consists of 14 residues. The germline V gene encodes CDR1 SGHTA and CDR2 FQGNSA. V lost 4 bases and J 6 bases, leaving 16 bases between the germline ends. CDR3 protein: CASSSGSWGGEQYF. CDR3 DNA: TGTGCCAGCAGCTCAGGCTCTTGGGGCGGCGAGCAGTACTTC.

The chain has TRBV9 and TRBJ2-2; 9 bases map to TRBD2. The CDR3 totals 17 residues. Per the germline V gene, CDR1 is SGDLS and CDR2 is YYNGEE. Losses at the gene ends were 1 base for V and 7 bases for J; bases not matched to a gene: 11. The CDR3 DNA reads TGTGCCAGCAGCGTAAGCCCGGGCGGGGGGGCGAGCGGGGAGCTGTTTTTT. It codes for CASSVSPGGGASGELFF.

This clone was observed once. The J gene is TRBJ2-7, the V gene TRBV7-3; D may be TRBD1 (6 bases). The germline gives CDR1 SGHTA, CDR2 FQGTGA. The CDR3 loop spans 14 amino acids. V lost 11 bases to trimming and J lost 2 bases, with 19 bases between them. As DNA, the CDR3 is TGTGCCTCCAAAGAACAGGGTCTTGCCTACGAGCAGTACTTC. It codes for CASKEQGLAYEQYF.